The 20 T cell receptor beta chains in this list originate from one sample, sequenced in a study of cytomegalovirus exposure and HLA in healthy donors. Method: immunoSEQ multiplex PCR; TCRdb's copy keeps in-frame clones and lacks some. The sample shows approximately 56,000 clones, about 92% of them seen only once. Source material: PBMCs. The receptors here all came from a man between 18 and 35 years old in good health and CMV-seronegative.

The chain links TRBV7-9 to TRBJ1-4; weak D call: TRBD1 (5 bases). The CDR3 totals 16 residues. V was shortened by 5 bases and J by 0 bases, with 13 bases between the two germline ends. The germline CDR1 and CDR2 sequences are SEHNR and FQNEAQ (reference sequence). CDR3 coding DNA: TGTGCCAGCAGCAGAAGCAGGGTCGCAACTAATGAAAAACTGTTTTTT. It codes for CASSRSRVATNEKLFF.

This sequence joins TRBV18 and TRBJ2-7; D gene ambiguous. V dropped 0 bases and J dropped 3 bases, with 9 bases sitting between them. The CDR3 loop spans 14 amino acids. The germline CDR1 and CDR2 sequences are KGHSH and LQKENI. The CDR3, as DNA: TGTGCCAGCTCACCACCGTCCCTGAGCTACGAGCAGTACTTC. Translation: CASSPPSLSYEQYF.

The chain recombines TRBV4-1 with TRBJ2-2, with 8 bases matching TRBD1. Germline V gene sequence: CDR1 MGHRA, CDR2 YSYEKL. Trimming took 3 bases from V and 3 from J; bases not matched to a gene: 6. The CDR3 consists of 16 residues. The CDR3 DNA is TGCGCCAGCAGCCAGGTGGACAGGGCGGACACCGGGGAGCTGTTTTTT. It specifies CASSQVDRADTGELFF.

This chain uses TRBV5-4 with TRBJ2-7; TRBD2 might be the D (5 bases). Germline CDR1 SGHNT, CDR2 YYREEE (reference sequence). The CDR3 spans 15 residues. V lost 1 base to trimming and J lost 5 bases, with 16 bases between them. This chain's CDR3 is CASSLRYGDRNEQYF. The CDR3, as DNA: TGTGCCAGCAGCTTGCGGTACGGGGATAGAAACGAGCAGTACTTC.

This chain uses TRBV9 with TRBJ2-1; 15 nucleotides agree with TRBD2. The germline V gene encodes CDR1 SGDLS and CDR2 YYNGEE. The CDR3 has 17 residues. V gave up 3 bases and J gave up 4 bases; unmatched junction bases: 5. CDR3 region: CASSGPGLAGGYNEQFF. The CDR3 nucleotides read TGTGCCAGCAGCGGTCCGGGACTAGCGGGAGGATACAATGAGCAGTTCTTC.

This chain links TRBV5-6 with TRBJ2-6, with D perhaps TRBD1 (6 bases). The V and J ends lost 0 bases and 8 bases respectively, with 12 bases between them. Per germline, CDR1 SGHDT and CDR2 YYEEEE. The CDR3 consists of 15 residues. The CDR3, as DNA: TGTGCCAGCAGCTTGGTGTTACAGGGTCCCAACGTCCTGACTTTC. It is translated as CASSLVLQGPNVLTF.

The chain employs TRBV9 and TRBJ2-1; D possibly corresponds to TRBD2 (6 bases). The V gene lost 4 bases and the J gene lost 6 bases, with 14 bases spanning the gap. Germline-derived CDR1 and CDR2 are SGDLS and YYNGEE. CDR3 length: 14 residues. CDR3 region: CASSPEGTFNEQFF. DNA for the CDR3: TGTGCCAGCAGCCCCGAAGGGACTTTCAATGAGCAGTTCTTC.

This rearrangement joins TRBV4-1 to TRBJ2-5; TRBD2 matches at 8 bases. V was pared by 0 bases and J by 4 bases, with 19 bases of the junction left unmatched. This CDR3 has 20 amino acids. Germline V gives CDR1 MGHRA, CDR2 YSYEKL. CDR3 sequence (DNA): TGCGCCAGCAGCCAAGAAGGGGCCGGGGGCGGAAAGGCGGGAGGAGAGACCCAGTACTTC. Translated, it gives CASSQEGAGGGKAGGETQYF.

The chain has TRBV27 and TRBJ2-1, with 9 nucleotides matching TRBD2. Germline values: CDR1 MNHEY, CDR2 SMNVEV (reference sequence). The V gene end was trimmed by 7 bases and the J gene end by 2 bases; junction bases not matched to a gene: 6. This CDR3 has 15 residues. CDR3 in DNA: TGTGCCAGCAATATAGCGGGAGCCCCCTACAATGAGCAGTTCTTC. Residues: CASNIAGAPYNEQFF.

The genes are TRBV28 and TRBJ1-5; 8 bases line up with TRBD1. The junction had 4 bases not matched to a gene; V was cut back by 10 bases and J by 2 bases. Germline loops: CDR1 MDHEN, CDR2 SYDVKM. The CDR3 extends over 13 amino acids. In DNA form, the CDR3 reads TGTGCCACCAGGGGGCTAGGCAATCAGCCCCAGCATTTT. It yields the protein CATRGLGNQPQHF.

The chain combines TRBV4-2 with TRBJ2-5; D is perhaps TRBD2 (5 bases). Germline values: CDR1 LGHNA, CDR2 YNFKEQ. This CDR3 has 14 amino acids. V lost 4 bases and J lost 2, with 11 bases in between. The CDR3 here is CASSLASGQETQYF. CDR3 in DNA: TGTGCCAGCAGCCTCGCAAGCGGTCAAGAGACCCAGTACTTC.

J is TRBJ2-3 and V is TRBV11-2; D uncertain. CDR3 length: 13 amino acids. Trimming left V 5 bases short and J 3 bases short, with 9 bases between. The germline V gene encodes CDR1 SGHAT and CDR2 FQNNGV. The CDR3 sequence is CASSPSWTDTQYF. For the CDR3, the DNA is TGTGCCAGCAGCCCAAGCTGGACAGATACGCAGTATTTT.

The J gene is TRBJ2-3, the V gene TRBV19; TRBD2 matches at 11 bases. From germline, CDR1 is LNHDA and CDR2 SQIVND (reference sequence). The CDR3 length is 18 residues. With 5 bases clipped from V and 4 bases from J, the junction kept 14 bases outside the gene matches. The CDR3 DNA reads as TGTGCCAGTAGTCCATCGGGACTAGCGGTCCCTGGGGCAGATACGCAGTATTTT. Its translation is CASSPSGLAVPGADTQYF.

V usage is TRBV19 and J usage is TRBJ2-7; 9 nucleotides align to TRBD2. Trimming at V came to 5 bases and at J to 5 bases, leaving 10 bases not matched to a gene. CDR3 size: 15 residues. Germline CDR1 and CDR2: LNHDA and SQIVND (reference sequence). CDR3 sequence reads: CASSSQAGGANEQYF. The CDR3 coding sequence is TGTGCCAGTAGTTCCCAAGCGGGAGGAGCAAACGAGCAGTACTTC.

The chain uses TRBV19 and TRBJ1-1; tentative D call: TRBD1 (6 bases). V shed 5 bases and J shed 5 bases, with 18 bases lying between them. Germline loops: CDR1 LNHDA, CDR2 SQIVND (reference sequence). CDR3 length: 15 residues. The CDR3 DNA reads as TGTGCCAGTAGTGGTAGGGGGAGTATCCCGACTGAAGCTTTCTTT. Amino acids: CASSGRGSIPTEAFF. Together with reference TRBV19 and TRBJ1-1, the CDR3 gives the full variable domain: DGGITQSPKYLFRKEGQNVTLSCEQNLNHDAMYWYRQDPGQGLRLIYYSQIVNDFQKGDIAEGYSVSREKKESFPLTVTSAQKNPTAFYLCASSGRGSIPTEAFFGQGTRLTVV.

This chain connects TRBV18 to TRBJ1-5, with 9 positions matching TRBD1. After removal of 4 bases from V and 6 bases from J, the junction contained 10 bases not matched to a gene. Looked up from germline, CDR1 is KGHSH and CDR2 is LQKENI. CDR3 length: 16 residues. The CDR3 DNA reads TGTGCCAGCTCACAGGGACAGGGTAATGTCGGTCAGCCCCAGCATTTT. Amino acids: CASSQGQGNVGQPQHF.

The rearrangement uses TRBV6-1 and TRBJ2-7, with D possibly TRBD1 on 6 matching bases. V lost 1 base, J lost 3 bases, and 10 bases lay in between. Germline CDR1 is MNHNS and CDR2 is SASEGT. The CDR3 covers 14 residues. The DNA for the CDR3 is TGTGCCAGCAGTGAAGAAGGGACAAACTACGAGCAGTACTTC. Amino acid sequence: CASSEEGTNYEQYF.

The chain carries TRBV7-6 and TRBJ2-7; TRBD1 agrees at 7 bases. The CDR3 sequence is 15 residues long. V was clipped by 4 bases and J by 0 bases; unmatched bases: 6. Germline-derived CDR1 and CDR2 are SGHVS and FNYEAQ. The CDR3 loop reads CASSSTGTVSYEQYF. CDR3 DNA sequence: TGTGCCAGCAGCTCGACCGGGACAGTCTCCTACGAGCAGTACTTC.

In its sample, this clone was seen a few times. The chain is built from TRBV7-6 and TRBJ1-1, with 10 bases matching TRBD1. In germline, CDR1 is SGHVS, CDR2 FNYEAQ. The CDR3 extends over 17 amino acids. V shed 2 bases and J 6 bases; nucleotides not matched to a gene: 12. CDR3 sequence: CASSLSGTGVRGAEAFF. CDR3 sequence (DNA): TGTGCCAGCAGCTTATCCGGGACAGGGGTCCGAGGGGCTGAAGCTTTCTTT.

The chain couples TRBV11-3 to TRBJ2-1; 10 positions agree with TRBD2. Trimming took 5 bases from V and 8 from J; bases not matched to a gene: 9. This CDR3 has 15 residues. From germline, CDR1 is SGHNT and CDR2 YENEEA. The CDR3 loop is CASSAVSGRLDEQFF. CDR3 DNA sequence: TGTGCCAGCAGCGCTGTTAGCGGGAGGTTAGATGAGCAGTTCTTC.